Below are 30 T cell receptor beta chains sequenced from a single sample in a study of blood T cells in healthy people across ages. It was with a sample-barcoded 5' primer and a J-beta primer mix that a second PCR of roughly 6 to 12 cycles was run. TCRdb fed the 5' RACE reads into MiXCR, producing one record per CDR3 protein. The table has 600,000 to 850,000 distinct CDR3 sequences, approximately 39% seen once. Sequencing was done on a sample of blood. These receptors were collected from a woman aged 55-70 years in good health.

In the case of this clonotype: It may be a read error: a sequence one base away is much more abundant. The CDR3 nucleotides read TGTGCCAGCAGTTGGGGCCAGTTATCCACAGATACGCAGTATTTT. Protein sequence: CASSWGQLSTDTQYF. The V call is TRBV12-3 or TRBV12-4, the J call TRBJ2-3, with D perhaps TRBD1 (5 bases). Trimming left V 4 bases short and J 2 bases short, with 13 bases between. There are 15 residues in the CDR3.

The chain combines TRBV9 with TRBJ1-6; D is perhaps TRBD1 (5 bases). The germline V gene encodes CDR1 SGDLS and CDR2 YYNGEE. V was trimmed by 0 bases and J by 8 bases, leaving 12 bases between them. The CDR3 consists of 15 residues. Written as DNA, the CDR3 is TGTGCCAGCAGCGTAGGGGCCGGGGGGGATTCACCCCTCCACTTT. It codes for CASSVGAGGDSPLHF.

Only a few counts were recorded for this clonotype. J is TRBJ1-1 and V is TRBV12-3 or TRBV12-4; D remains unclear. This CDR3 spans 15 amino acids. V dropped 2 bases and J dropped 4 bases, with 14 bases sitting between them. The CDR3 here is CASSLRSGGGTEAFF. CDR3 DNA: TGTGCCAGCAGTTTAAGATCGGGCGGCGGCACTGAAGCTTTCTTT.

V gene TRBV5-1 combines with J gene TRBJ2-3; 8 nucleotides align to TRBD1. Germline V gene lookup returns CDR1 SGHRS and CDR2 YFSETQ. The CDR3 is 15 amino acids. With 4 bases clipped from V and 2 bases from J, the junction kept 6 bases outside the gene matches. The DNA of the CDR3 is TGCGCCAGCAGCAGGGACAGGAGGGTCACAGATACGCAGTATTTT. Protein product: CASSRDRRVTDTQYF.

This clonotype was detected many times. The rearrangement joins TRBV12-3 or TRBV12-4 to TRBJ2-5, with 14 bases that match TRBD2. The ends lost 6 bases at V and 5 bases at J; junction bases unmatched: 11. The CDR3 runs to 17 residues. The CDR3 nucleotides read TGTGCCAGCAGCAAGACTTTGGGACTAGCGGGAGAGGAGACCCAGTACTTC. Amino acids: CASSKTLGLAGEETQYF.

The genes are TRBV2 and TRBJ2-2; D is ambiguous. The CDR3 is 13 residues long. Germline V lookup: CDR1 SNHLY, CDR2 FYNNEI. The ends were cut back, 1 base at V and 5 bases at J, with 5 bases in the middle. CDR3 nucleotides: TGTGCCAGCAGTGAAGATGGTACCGGGGAGCTGTTTTTT. This gives the protein CASSEDGTGELFF.

This clonotype was recorded at least ten times. The rearrangement uses TRBV4-1 and TRBJ2-1; possibly TRBD1 or TRBD2 for D (6 bases each). Germline loops: CDR1 MGHRA, CDR2 YSYEKL. CDR3 length: 16 amino acids. Deletions cut 1 base from V and 5 bases from J, with 15 bases between. CDR3 bases: TGCGCCAGCAGCCAAGTTTCGGCGGGGACAAACAATGAGCAGTTCTTC. Translated, it gives CASSQVSAGTNNEQFF.

This clonotype has a handful of counts. CDR3 nucleotide sequence: TGTGCCAGCAGCCAAGGACCCTCCTACGAGCAGTACTTC. This codes for CASSQGPSYEQYF. V is TRBV14 and J is TRBJ2-7; D is unclear. CDR3 length equals 13 residues. Germline-derived CDR1 and CDR2 are SGHDN and FVKESK. Trimming took off 1 base at V and 0 bases at J, with 4 bases between the two ends.

CDR3 nucleotides: TGTGCCAGCAGCTTCCGCCCTGGGACCGAGGAGACCCAGTACTTC. Translated, it gives CASSFRPGTEETQYF. V usage is TRBV7-6 and J usage is TRBJ2-5; tentatively, D is TRBD1 or TRBD2 (5 bases each). The CDR3 has 15 residues. The germline V and J ends were trimmed by 3 bases and 5 bases, with 16 bases remaining between them. The germline gives CDR1 SGHVS, CDR2 FNYEAQ.

This chain connects TRBV6-5 to TRBJ1-2; D is ambiguous. CDR3 size: 15 residues. V lost 2 bases, J lost 3 bases, and 13 bases lay in between. Germline assignment: CDR1 MNHEY and CDR2 SVGAGI. The CDR3 reads CASSYARRFDYGYTF. The CDR3 DNA reads TGTGCCAGCAGTTACGCGAGACGGTTCGACTATGGCTACACCTTC.

This sequence joins TRBV11-2 and TRBJ2-2; 7 nucleotides align to TRBD1. Germline V gene lookup returns CDR1 SGHAT and CDR2 FQNNGV. This CDR3 spans 17 amino acids. V shed 1 base and J 8 bases; nucleotides not matched to a gene: 13. As DNA, the CDR3 is TGTGCCAGCAGCTTAGGAGGGACAGCCTCTGTACTAGGGGAGCTGTTTTTT. This translates into CASSLGGTASVLGELFF.

This clonotype was picked up a small number of times. The V gene is TRBV4-3, the J gene TRBJ2-3; 14 nucleotides agree with TRBD2. Germline V lookup: CDR1 LGHNA, CDR2 YSLEER. The CDR3 has 20 amino acids. After removal of 4 bases from V and 4 bases from J, the junction contained 16 bases not matched to a gene. The CDR3 reads CASSPQGTSGSRGWPDTQYF. The CDR3 DNA is TGCGCCAGCAGCCCACAAGGGACTAGCGGGAGTAGGGGATGGCCAGATACGCAGTATTTT.

The chain uses TRBV29-1 and TRBJ1-1; D is undetermined. The germline V gene has CDR1 SQVTM and CDR2 ANQGSEA. This CDR3 comprises 13 residues. The ends were cut back, 7 bases at V and 5 bases at J, with 17 bases in the middle. The chain's CDR3 is CSAGNTLETEAFF. For the CDR3, the DNA is TGCAGCGCTGGAAACACTCTGGAGACTGAAGCTTTCTTT.

This clonotype was found a few times. J is TRBJ1-4 and V is TRBV6-5, with TRBD1 identical over 10 bases. CDR1 and CDR2 (germline): MNHEY, SVGAGI. V shed 2 bases and J 8 bases; nucleotides not matched to a gene: 5. The length of the CDR3 is 15 residues. DNA of the CDR3: TGTGCCAGCAGTTACCGAGGGACAGGGGCCGAAAAACTGTTTTTT. Residues: CASSYRGTGAEKLFF.

This clonotype was observed at least ten times. The chain is built from TRBV5-1 and TRBJ2-1, with 8 bases lining up with TRBD1. With V trimmed by 4 bases and J by 5 bases, 8 bases remained unmatched. Per germline, CDR1 SGHRS and CDR2 YFSETQ. CDR3 length equals 15 residues. DNA for the CDR3: TGCGCCAGCAGCCCCCAGGGGGCGAAGAACAATGAGCAGTTCTTC. Its translation is CASSPQGAKNNEQFF.

This clonotype showed up many times. The chain combines TRBV7-2 with TRBJ2-5; D is uncertain. Deletions cut 0 bases from V and 1 base from J, with 6 bases between. The germline gives CDR1 SGHTA, CDR2 FQGNSA. CDR3 length: 14 amino acids. The CDR3 reads CASSLAFSQETQYF. In DNA form, the CDR3 reads TGTGCCAGCAGCTTAGCGTTTAGCCAAGAGACCCAGTACTTC.

This rearrangement joins TRBV7-2 to TRBJ2-3, with D tentatively TRBD1 or TRBD2 (5 bases each). Trimming shortened V by 0 bases and J by 8 bases, and 15 bases separated the two germline ends. The CDR3 length is 15 residues. Germline CDR1 SGHTA, CDR2 FQGNSA. CDR3 bases: TGTGCCAGCAGCTTAGCCGGGGCCTCCCATGGTACGCAGTATTTT. Translation: CASSLAGASHGTQYF.

Concerning this clonotype itself: The junction shows a germline mismatch at one end, possibly a read error. The rearrangement joins TRBV6-5 to TRBJ2-4; D is perhaps TRBD2 (7 bases). Germline lookup yields CDR1 MNHEY and CDR2 SVGAGI. CDR3 length: 15 amino acids. CDR3 protein: CASTSRGGRQETQYF. The CDR3 region has the DNA TGTGCCAGCACGTCTAGGGGGGGGCGCCAAGAGACCCAGTACTTT.

The V and J genes are TRBV18 and TRBJ2-7; D is ambiguous. V was cut by 2 bases and J by 0 bases, with 5 bases left in between. The CDR3 covers 13 residues. Looked up from germline, CDR1 is KGHSH and CDR2 is LQKENI. The DNA for the CDR3 is TGTGCCAGCTCACCATCGAACTCCTACGAGCAGTACTTC. Amino acids: CASSPSNSYEQYF.

The V gene is TRBV27, the J gene TRBJ1-2, with TRBD1 matching 8 bases. CDR1 is MNHEY, CDR2 SMNVEV, per germline (reference sequence). The CDR3 covers 13 residues. The V gene end was trimmed by 5 bases and the J gene end by 8 bases; junction bases not matched to a gene: 7. The CDR3 sequence: CASSQGQDRGYTF. In DNA form, the CDR3 reads TGTGCCAGCAGTCAGGGACAGGATAGAGGCTACACCTTC.

Of note for this clonotype: One end of the junction does not line up with germline, which may come from a read error. The genes are TRBV9 and TRBJ2-1, with 13 nucleotides matching TRBD2. The CDR3 contains 16 residues. Germline-derived CDR1 and CDR2 are SGDLS and YYNGEE. The CDR3: CASSPLGTSGTNERFF. The CDR3 DNA follows: TGTGCCAGCAGCCCCCTCGGGACTAGCGGGACCAATGAGCGGTTCTTC.

This sequence joins TRBV10-3 and TRBJ1-1; perhaps TRBD1 as D (6 bases). Trimming removed 4 bases at V and 11 bases at J, with 14 bases between. Germline CDR1 reads ENHRY; CDR2 reads SYGVKD. This CDR3 contains 12 residues. CDR3 coding DNA: TGTGCCATCAGTGTCAACAGGGTTGAGGCTTTCTTT. It encodes CAISVNRVEAFF.

This clonotype was counted between two and nine times. This chain joins TRBV5-1 and TRBJ1-1, with unresolved D. The V end was cut by 5 bases, the J end by 8 bases, with 13 bases between. CDR1 is SGHRS, CDR2 YFSETQ, per germline. CDR3 length equals 12 residues. Here the CDR3 reads CASSLDPGEAFF. The CDR3 coding sequence is TGCGCCAGCAGTCTCGACCCAGGAGAAGCTTTCTTT.

V and J are TRBV24-1 and TRBJ2-5, with TRBD1 matching 7 bases. The CDR3 extends over 16 amino acids. CDR1 is KGHDR and CDR2 is SFDVKD in the germline V gene. The J segment lost 1 base and the V segment lost 5 bases, leaving 9 bases of the junction unmatched. The CDR3 DNA reads TGTGCCACCAGTGCCAAATCGACAGGGCTCCAAGAGACCCAGTACTTC. It specifies CATSAKSTGLQETQYF.

This clonotype was seen just once. This chain connects TRBV29-1 to TRBJ2-7; D call uncertain. CDR1 and CDR2 (germline): SQVTM, ANQGSEA. The V and J ends lost 4 bases and 3 bases respectively, with 10 bases between them. CDR3 length: 12 residues. This CDR3 is CSVAWSSYEQYF. CDR3 DNA sequence: TGCAGCGTTGCCTGGAGTAGCTACGAGCAGTACTTC.

J is TRBJ2-3 and V is TRBV2, with 11 positions matching TRBD2. The junction had 9 bases not matched to a gene; V was cut back by 6 bases and J by 1 base. The CDR3 runs to 17 residues. CDR1 is SNHLY and CDR2 is FYNNEI in the germline V gene. DNA for the CDR3: TGTGCCAGCAGACCGGCTAGCGGGGGGCGGGGCACAGATACGCAGTATTTT. It codes for CASRPASGGRGTDTQYF.

The chain links TRBV29-1 to TRBJ2-3; no clear D gene. Looked up from germline, CDR1 is SQVTM and CDR2 is ANQGSEA. This CDR3 region has 14 residues. Trimming stripped 5 bases from V and 0 bases from J, with 12 bases between. The CDR3 loop reads CSVRKGTSTDTQYF. CDR3 sequence (DNA): TGCAGCGTTCGGAAGGGCACTAGCACAGATACGCAGTATTTT.

The J gene is TRBJ2-5, the V gene TRBV20-1; D tentatively reads TRBD1 or TRBD2 (5 bases each). CDR1 is DFQATT, CDR2 SNEGSKA, per germline (reference sequence). The CDR3 consists of 14 residues. Trimming took off 5 bases at V and 3 bases at J, with 16 bases between the two ends. The CDR3 sequence: CSAGGIRGEETQYF. DNA of the CDR3: TGCAGTGCTGGGGGTATTAGAGGGGAAGAGACCCAGTACTTC.

This clonotype was found once. A much larger clone lies a single base off, so this may be a read error. J is TRBJ2-3 and V is TRBV29-1; D possibly corresponds to TRBD2 (7 bases). CDR1 and CDR2 from the germline V gene are SQVTM and ANQGSEA. The CDR3 totals 14 residues. CDR3 bases: TGCAGCGTAGGAAGGGGGGGCGACACAGGTACGCAGTATTTT. Protein product: CSVGRGGDTGTQYF.

The chain is built from TRBV29-1 and TRBJ1-5, with TRBD1 as a possible D gene (5 bases). Germline V gene data show CDR1 as SQVTM and CDR2 as ANQGSEA. The CDR3 extends over 13 amino acids. The V gene lost 1 base and the J gene lost 6 bases, with 10 bases spanning the gap. CDR3 DNA: TGCAGCGTTGAAGGAAGGGGTAGTCAGCCCCAGCATTTT. It specifies CSVEGRGSQPQHF.